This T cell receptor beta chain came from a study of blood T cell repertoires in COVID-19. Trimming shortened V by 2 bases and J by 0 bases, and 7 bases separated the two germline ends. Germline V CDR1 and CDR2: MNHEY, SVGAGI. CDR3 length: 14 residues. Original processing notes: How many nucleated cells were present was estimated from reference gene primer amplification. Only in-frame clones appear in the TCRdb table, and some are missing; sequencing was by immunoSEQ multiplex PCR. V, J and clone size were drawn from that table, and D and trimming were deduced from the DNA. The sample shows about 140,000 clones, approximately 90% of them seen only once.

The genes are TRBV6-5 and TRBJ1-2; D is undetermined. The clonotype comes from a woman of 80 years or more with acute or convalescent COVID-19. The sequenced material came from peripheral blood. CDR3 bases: TGTGCCAGCAGTTACAGGACTGCTAACTATGGCTACACCTTC. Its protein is CASSYRTANYGYTF.